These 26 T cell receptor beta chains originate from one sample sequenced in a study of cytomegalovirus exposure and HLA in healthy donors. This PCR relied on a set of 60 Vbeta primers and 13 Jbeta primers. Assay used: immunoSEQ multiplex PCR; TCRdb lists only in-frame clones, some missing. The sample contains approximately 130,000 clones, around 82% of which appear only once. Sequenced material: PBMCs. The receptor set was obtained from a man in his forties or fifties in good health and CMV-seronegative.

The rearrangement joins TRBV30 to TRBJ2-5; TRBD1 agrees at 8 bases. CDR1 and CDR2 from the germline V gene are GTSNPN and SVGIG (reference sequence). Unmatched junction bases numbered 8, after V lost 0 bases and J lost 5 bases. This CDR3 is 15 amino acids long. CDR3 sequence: CAWSVRGDRGETQYF. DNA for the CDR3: TGTGCCTGGAGTGTACGAGGAGACAGGGGTGAGACCCAGTACTTC.

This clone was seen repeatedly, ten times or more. The CDR3 is CASSVTSAGGEGQYF. The CDR3 nucleotides read TGTGCCAGCAGCGTCACTTCGGCGGGAGGGGAGGGGCAGTACTTC. V gene TRBV5-8 combines with J gene TRBJ2-7; 9 positions agree with TRBD2. Germline CDR1 SGHTS, CDR2 YDEGEE. V was pared by 4 bases and J by 9 bases, with 14 bases of the junction left unmatched. The CDR3 runs 15 residues.

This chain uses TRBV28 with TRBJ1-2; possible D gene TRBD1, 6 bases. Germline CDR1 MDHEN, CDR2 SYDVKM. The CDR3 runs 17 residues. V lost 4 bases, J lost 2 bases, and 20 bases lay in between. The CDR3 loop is CASSSPNSQGYNYGYTF. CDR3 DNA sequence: TGTGCCAGCAGTTCACCAAACTCTCAGGGGTACAACTATGGCTACACCTTC.

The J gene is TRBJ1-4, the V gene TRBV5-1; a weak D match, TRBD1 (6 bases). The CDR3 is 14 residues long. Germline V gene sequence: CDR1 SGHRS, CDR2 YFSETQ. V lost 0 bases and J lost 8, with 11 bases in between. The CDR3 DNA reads TGCGCCAGCAGCTTGGAAGACAGGAAAGAAAAACTGTTTTTT. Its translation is CASSLEDRKEKLFF.

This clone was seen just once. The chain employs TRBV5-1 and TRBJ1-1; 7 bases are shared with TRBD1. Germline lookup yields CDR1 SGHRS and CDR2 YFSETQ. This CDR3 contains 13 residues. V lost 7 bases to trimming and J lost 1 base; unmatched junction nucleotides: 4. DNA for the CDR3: TGCGCCAGCGGGACAGTTGCGAACACTGAAGCTTTCTTT. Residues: CASGTVANTEAFF.

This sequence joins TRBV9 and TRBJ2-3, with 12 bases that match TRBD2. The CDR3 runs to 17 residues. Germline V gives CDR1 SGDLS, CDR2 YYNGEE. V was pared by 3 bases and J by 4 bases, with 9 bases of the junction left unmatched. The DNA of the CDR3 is TGTGCCAGCAGCGCTAGCGGGAGGGTCCCCCCCCCAGATACGCAGTATTTT. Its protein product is CASSASGRVPPPDTQYF.

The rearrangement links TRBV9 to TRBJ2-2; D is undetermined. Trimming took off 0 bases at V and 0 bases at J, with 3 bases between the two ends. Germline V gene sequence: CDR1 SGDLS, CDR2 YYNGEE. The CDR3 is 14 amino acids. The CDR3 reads CASSVVANTGELFF. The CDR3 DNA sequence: TGTGCCAGCAGCGTAGTAGCGAACACCGGGGAGCTGTTTTTT.

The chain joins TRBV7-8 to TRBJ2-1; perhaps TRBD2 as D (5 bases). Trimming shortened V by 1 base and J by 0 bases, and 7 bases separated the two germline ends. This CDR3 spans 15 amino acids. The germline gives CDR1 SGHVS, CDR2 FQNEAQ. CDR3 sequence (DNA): TGTGCCAGCAGCTTAGGAGCGGCCTCCTACAATGAGCAGTTCTTC. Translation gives CASSLGAASYNEQFF.

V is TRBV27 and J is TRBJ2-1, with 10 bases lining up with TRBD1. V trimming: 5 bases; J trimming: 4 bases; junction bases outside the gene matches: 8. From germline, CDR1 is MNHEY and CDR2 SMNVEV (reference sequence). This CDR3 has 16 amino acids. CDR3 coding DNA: TGTGCCAGCAGTCATACCGGGACAGGGGCTTACAATGAGCAGTTCTTC. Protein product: CASSHTGTGAYNEQFF.

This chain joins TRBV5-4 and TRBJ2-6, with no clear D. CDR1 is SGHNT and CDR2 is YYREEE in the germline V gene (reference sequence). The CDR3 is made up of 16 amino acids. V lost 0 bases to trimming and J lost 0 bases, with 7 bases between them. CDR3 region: CASSLGQTSGANVLTF. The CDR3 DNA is TGTGCCAGCAGCTTGGGACAAACCTCTGGGGCCAACGTCCTGACTTTC. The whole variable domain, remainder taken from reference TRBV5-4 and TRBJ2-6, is ETGVTQSPTHLIKTRGQQVTLRCSSQSGHNTVSWYQQALGQGPQFIFQYYREEENGRGNFPPRFSGLQFPNYSSELNVNALELDDSALYLCASSLGQTSGANVLTFGAGSRLTVL.

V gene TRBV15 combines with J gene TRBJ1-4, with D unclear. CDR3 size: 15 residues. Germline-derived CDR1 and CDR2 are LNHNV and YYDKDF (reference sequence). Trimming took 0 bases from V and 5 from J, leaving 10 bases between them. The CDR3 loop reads CATSRDEKINEKLFF. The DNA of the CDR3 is TGTGCCACCAGCAGAGATGAGAAAATAAATGAAAAACTGTTTTTT. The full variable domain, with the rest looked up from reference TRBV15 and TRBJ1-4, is DAMVIQNPRYQVTQFGKPVTLSCSQTLNHNVMYWYQQKSSQAPKLLFHYYDKDFNNEADTPDNFQSRRPNTSFCFLDIRSPGLGDTAMYLCATSRDEKINEKLFFGSGTQLSVL.

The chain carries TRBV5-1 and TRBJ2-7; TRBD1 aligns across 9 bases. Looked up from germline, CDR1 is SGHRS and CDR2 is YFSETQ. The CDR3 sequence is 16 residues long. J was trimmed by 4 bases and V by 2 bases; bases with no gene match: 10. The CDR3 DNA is TGCGCCAGCAGCTTATTGGGGGACAGGGCGATGTACGAGCAGTACTTC. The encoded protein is CASSLLGDRAMYEQYF.

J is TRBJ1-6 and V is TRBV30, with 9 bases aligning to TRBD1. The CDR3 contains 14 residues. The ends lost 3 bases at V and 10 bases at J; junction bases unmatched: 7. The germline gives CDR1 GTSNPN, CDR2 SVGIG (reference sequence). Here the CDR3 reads CAWSMGQGASPLHF. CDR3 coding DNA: TGTGCCTGGAGCATGGGACAGGGAGCCTCACCCCTCCACTTT. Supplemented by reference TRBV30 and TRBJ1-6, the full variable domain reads SQTIHQWPATLVQPVGSPLSLECTVEGTSNPNLYWYRQAAGRGLQLLFYSVGIGQISSEVPQNLSASRPQDRQFILSSKKLLLSDSGFYLCAWSMGQGASPLHFGNGTRLTVT.

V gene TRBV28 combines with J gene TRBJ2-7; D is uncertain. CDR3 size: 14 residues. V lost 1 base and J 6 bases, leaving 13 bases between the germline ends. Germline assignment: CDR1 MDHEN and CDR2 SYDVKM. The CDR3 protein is CASSLLASGAEQYF. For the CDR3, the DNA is TGTGCCAGCAGTTTATTGGCCAGTGGAGCCGAGCAGTACTTC.

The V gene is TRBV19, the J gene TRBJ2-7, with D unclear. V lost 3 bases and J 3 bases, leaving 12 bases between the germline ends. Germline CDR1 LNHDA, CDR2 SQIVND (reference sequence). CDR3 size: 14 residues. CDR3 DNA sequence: TGTGCCAGTAGTATCTCCCTTCCAGACTACGAGCAGTACTTC. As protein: CASSISLPDYEQYF.

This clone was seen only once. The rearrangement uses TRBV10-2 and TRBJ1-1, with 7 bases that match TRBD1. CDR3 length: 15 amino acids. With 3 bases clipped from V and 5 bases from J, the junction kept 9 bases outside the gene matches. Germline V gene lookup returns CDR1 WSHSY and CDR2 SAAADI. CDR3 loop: CASSDRQGPLTEAFF. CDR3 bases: TGCGCCAGCAGTGACCGACAGGGACCGCTAACTGAAGCTTTCTTT.

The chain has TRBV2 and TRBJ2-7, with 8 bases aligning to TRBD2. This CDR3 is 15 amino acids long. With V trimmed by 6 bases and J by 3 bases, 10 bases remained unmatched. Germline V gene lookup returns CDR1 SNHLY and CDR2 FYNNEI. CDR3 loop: CASRRGTSGIYEQYF. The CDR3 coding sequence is TGTGCCAGCAGACGGGGGACTAGTGGGATCTACGAGCAGTACTTC.

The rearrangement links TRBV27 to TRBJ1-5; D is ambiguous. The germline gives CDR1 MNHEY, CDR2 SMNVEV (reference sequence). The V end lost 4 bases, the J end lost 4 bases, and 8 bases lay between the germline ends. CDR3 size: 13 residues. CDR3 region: CASSWAENQPQHF. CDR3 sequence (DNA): TGTGCCAGCAGTTGGGCAGAGAATCAGCCCCAGCATTTT.

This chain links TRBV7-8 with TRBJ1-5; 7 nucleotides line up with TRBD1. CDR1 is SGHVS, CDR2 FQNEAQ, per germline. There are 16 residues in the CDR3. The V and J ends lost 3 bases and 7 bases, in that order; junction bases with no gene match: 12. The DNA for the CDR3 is TGTGCCAGCAGCTTGTGGTCAGAGGGGGCCGTACAGCCCCAGCATTTT. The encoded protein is CASSLWSEGAVQPQHF.

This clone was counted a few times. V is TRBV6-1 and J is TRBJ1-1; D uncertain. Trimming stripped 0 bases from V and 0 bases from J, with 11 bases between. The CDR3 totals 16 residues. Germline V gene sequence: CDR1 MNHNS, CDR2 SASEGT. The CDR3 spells CASSEASGYMNTEAFF. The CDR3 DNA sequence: TGTGCCAGCAGTGAAGCAAGCGGATACATGAACACTGAAGCTTTCTTT.

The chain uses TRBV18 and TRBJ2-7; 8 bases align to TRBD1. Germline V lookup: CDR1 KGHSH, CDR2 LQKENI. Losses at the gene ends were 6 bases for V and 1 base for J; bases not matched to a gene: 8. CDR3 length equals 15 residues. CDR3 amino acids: CASSPPGTGSYEQYF. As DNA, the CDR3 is TGTGCCAGCTCGCCGCCCGGGACAGGATCCTACGAGCAGTACTTC. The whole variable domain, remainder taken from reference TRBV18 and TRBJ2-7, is NAGVMQNPRHLVRRRGQEARLRCSPMKGHSHVYWYRQLPEEGLKFMVYLQKENIIDESGMPKERFSAEFPKEGPSILRIQQVVRGDSAAYFCASSPPGTGSYEQYFGPGTRLTVT.

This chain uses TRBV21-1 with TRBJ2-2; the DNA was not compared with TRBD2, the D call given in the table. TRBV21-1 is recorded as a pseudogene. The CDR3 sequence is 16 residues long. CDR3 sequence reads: CASTTGTSGSMGELFF. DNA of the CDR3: TGTGCCAGCACCACTGGGACTAGCGGGAGTATGGGGGAGCTGTTTTTT.

The DNA of the CDR3 is TGTGCCAGCAGCTTAGTGCAGGGTGTTACACAGGATACGCAGTATTTT. It encodes CASSLVQGVTQDTQYF. The rearrangement links TRBV7-2 to TRBJ2-3, with D perhaps matching TRBD1 (5 bases). The CDR3 covers 16 residues. The germline V and J ends were trimmed by 1 base and 6 bases, with 17 bases remaining between them. The germline gives CDR1 SGHTA, CDR2 FQGNSA.

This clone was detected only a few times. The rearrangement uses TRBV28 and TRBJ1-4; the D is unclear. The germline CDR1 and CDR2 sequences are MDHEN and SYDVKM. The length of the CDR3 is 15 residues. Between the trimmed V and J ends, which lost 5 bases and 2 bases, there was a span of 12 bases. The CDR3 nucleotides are TGTGCCAGCAGTCTTCACCGGGAGACTAATGAAAAACTGTTTTTT. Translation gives CASSLHRETNEKLFF. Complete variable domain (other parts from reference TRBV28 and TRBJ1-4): DVKVTQSSRYLVKRTGEKVFLECVQDMDHENMFWYRQDPGLGLRLIYFSYDVKMKEKGDIPEGYSVSREKKERFSLILESASTNQTSMYLCASSLHRETNEKLFFGSGTQLSVL.

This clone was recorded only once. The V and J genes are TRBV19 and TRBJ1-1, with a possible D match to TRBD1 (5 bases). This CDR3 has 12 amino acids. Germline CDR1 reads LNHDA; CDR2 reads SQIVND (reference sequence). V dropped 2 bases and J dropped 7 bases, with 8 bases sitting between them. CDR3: CASSISGIEAFF. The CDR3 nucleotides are TGTGCCAGTAGTATATCAGGGATTGAAGCTTTCTTT.

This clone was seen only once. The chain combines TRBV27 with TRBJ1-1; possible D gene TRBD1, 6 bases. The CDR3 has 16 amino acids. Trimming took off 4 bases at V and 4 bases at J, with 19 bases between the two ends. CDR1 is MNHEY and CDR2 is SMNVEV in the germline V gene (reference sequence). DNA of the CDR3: TGTGCCAGCAGTTCTAAAGTGAACAGGGTAGCCACTGAAGCTTTCTTT. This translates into CASSSKVNRVATEAFF.